This TCR beta chain was recovered during a study of radiation and T cells in renal cell carcinoma. Notes on the study in general: In blood, top tumor clones expanded by 2 weeks, shrinking by 4.

Regarding time point: baseline pretreatment blood. Documented treatment: 15 Gy SBRT to primary tumor, nephrectomy 4 weeks later. This renal cell carcinoma was of the clear cell type. The germline V gene encodes CDR1 SGHRS and CDR2 YFSETQ. Deletions cut 0 bases from V and 2 bases from J, with 11 bases between. The CDR3 runs to 15 residues. With respect to this clone: Its antigen is currently unknown.

Profiled with immunoSEQ multiplex PCR; TCRdb holds only in-frame clones, not every one. The sample carries about 140,000 clones, roughly 85% recorded once. The receptor was derived from a woman in her fifties or sixties with renal cell carcinoma. This chain joins TRBV5-1 and TRBJ1-2, with a possible D match to TRBD1 (5 bases). The input for sequencing was blood, taken from a patient whose treatment included radiotherapy and nephrectomy. The CDR3 loop is CASSLEGTENYGYTF. For the CDR3, the DNA is TGCGCCAGCAGCTTGGAGGGGACGGAGAACTATGGCTACACCTTC.